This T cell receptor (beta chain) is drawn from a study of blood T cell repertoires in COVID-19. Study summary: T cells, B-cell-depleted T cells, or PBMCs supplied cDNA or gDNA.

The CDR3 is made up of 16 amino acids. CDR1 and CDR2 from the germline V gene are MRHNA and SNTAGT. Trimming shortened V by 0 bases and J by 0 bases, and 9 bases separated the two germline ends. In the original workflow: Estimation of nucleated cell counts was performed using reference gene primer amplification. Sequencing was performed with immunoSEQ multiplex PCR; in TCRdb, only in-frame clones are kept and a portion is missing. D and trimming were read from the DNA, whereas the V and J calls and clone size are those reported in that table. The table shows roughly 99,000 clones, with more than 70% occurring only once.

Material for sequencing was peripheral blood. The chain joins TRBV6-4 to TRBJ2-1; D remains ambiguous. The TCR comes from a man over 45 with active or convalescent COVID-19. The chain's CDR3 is CASSDSERFSYNEQFF. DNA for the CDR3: TGTGCCAGCAGTGACTCGGAGAGGTTCTCCTACAATGAGCAGTTCTTC.